This TCR beta chain stems from a study of regulatory T cells in long-lasting Graves disease. Study results and caveats: Among samples with persistent disease, TRBV28, TRBJ1-2 and TRBJ2-5 were favored.

Comment on this clonotype: Antigen specificity is unknown.

Noted time point: newly diagnosed GD, antithyroid drugs for less than 3 months. Researchers made the TCR library from RNA that was extracted from PBMCs. With 3 bases clipped from V and 0 bases from J, the junction kept 5 bases outside the gene matches. The CDR3 consists of 16 residues. Germline V gene sequence: CDR1 SEHNR, CDR2 FQNEAQ (reference sequence). Arm-PCR with iRepertoire HTBI primers amplified the CDR3 regions for these TCR beta libraries. TCRdb re-called the multiplex PCR reads through MiXCR, storing one row per CDR3 protein. The sample holds some 410,000 distinct CDR3 sequences; roughly 17% are singletons and the top ten take roughly 10%. Another study also made use of these data, one on T cells in Graves' hyperthyroidism and ophthalmopathy.

The TCR sequence derives from a woman aged 25 to 45 with Graves disease. J is TRBJ2-3 and V is TRBV7-9, with 8 positions matching TRBD2. The sample in question was peripheral blood mononuclear cells (PBMCs), obtained at new diagnosis, from a patient treated with antithyroid drugs. The DNA of the CDR3 is TGTGCCAGCAGCTTTCTCGTAGCGGGAAGCACAGATACGCAGTATTTT. Protein sequence: CASSFLVAGSTDTQYF.